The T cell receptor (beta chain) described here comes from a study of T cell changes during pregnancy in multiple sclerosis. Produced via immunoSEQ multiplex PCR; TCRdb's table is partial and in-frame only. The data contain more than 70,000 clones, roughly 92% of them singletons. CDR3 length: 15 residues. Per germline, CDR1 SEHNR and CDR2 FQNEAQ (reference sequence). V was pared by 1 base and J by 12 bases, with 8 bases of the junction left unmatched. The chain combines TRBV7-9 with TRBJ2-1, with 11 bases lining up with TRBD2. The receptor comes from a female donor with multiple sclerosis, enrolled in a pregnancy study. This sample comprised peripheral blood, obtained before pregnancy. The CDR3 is CASSLEITSGRWQFF. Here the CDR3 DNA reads TGTGCCAGCAGCTTAGAAATTACTAGCGGGAGATGGCAGTTCTTC. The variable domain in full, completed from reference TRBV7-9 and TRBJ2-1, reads DTGVSQNPRHKITKRGQNVTFRCDPISEHNRLYWYRQTLGQGPEFLTYFQNEAQLEKSRLLSDRFSAERPKGSFSTLEIQRTEQGDSAMYLCASSLEITSGRWQFFGPGTRLTVL.